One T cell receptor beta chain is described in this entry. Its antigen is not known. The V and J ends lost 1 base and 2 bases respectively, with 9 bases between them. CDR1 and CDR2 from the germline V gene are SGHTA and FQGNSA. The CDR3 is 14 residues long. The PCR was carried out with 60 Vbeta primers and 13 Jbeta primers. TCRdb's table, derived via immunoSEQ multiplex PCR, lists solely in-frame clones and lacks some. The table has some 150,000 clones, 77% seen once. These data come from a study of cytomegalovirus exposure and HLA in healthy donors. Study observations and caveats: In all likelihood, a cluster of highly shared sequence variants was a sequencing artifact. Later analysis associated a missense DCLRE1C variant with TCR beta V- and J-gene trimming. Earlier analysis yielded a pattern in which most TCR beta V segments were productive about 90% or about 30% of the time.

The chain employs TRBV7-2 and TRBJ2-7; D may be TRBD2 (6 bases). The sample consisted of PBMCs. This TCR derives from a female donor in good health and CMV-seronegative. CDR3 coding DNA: TGTGCCAGCAGCTTAGGGGGGGACCCCTACGAGCAGTACTTC. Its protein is CASSLGGDPYEQYF.